One sample yielded the 13 T cell receptor beta chains listed below, sequenced in a study of Graves' ophthalmopathy and Graves' hyperthyroidism. TCR beta CDR3 amplification used RNA transcripts. First-round RT-PCR with HTBI primers preceded a second-round multiplex PCR. TCRdb processed the multiplex PCR reads anew with MiXCR; each CDR3 protein has one entry. The sample shows under 350,000 distinct CDR3 sequences, about a sixth of them seen only once. Sequenced sample: peripheral blood. The receptors were gathered from an adult man with Graves' ophthalmopathy.

Many counts were recorded for this clonotype. The chain combines TRBV10-3 with TRBJ2-7; D call uncertain. The germline V gene has CDR1 ENHRY and CDR2 SYGVKD. Trimming left V 2 bases short and J 11 bases short, with 13 bases between. This CDR3 has 12 residues. The CDR3 loop is CAISEGVEPEYF. The CDR3 nucleotides read TGTGCCATCAGTGAGGGGGTCGAGCCTGAGTACTTC.

This clonotype has a count of ten or more. V usage is TRBV19 and J usage is TRBJ2-2; 7 bases line up with TRBD1. The CDR3 is 15 amino acids. Germline trimming cut 7 bases from V and 1 base from J; bases unmatched to any gene: 6. Germline V CDR1 and CDR2: LNHDA, SQIVND (reference sequence). For the CDR3, the DNA is TGTGCCAGTACCCTGGGACAGCAGAACACCGGGGAGCTGTTTTTT. Residues: CASTLGQQNTGELFF. Looking up the rest from reference TRBV19 and TRBJ2-2 gives the full variable domain: DGGITQSPKYLFRKEGQNVTLSCEQNLNHDAMYWYRQDPGQGLRLIYYSQIVNDFQKGDIAEGYSVSREKKESFPLTVTSAQKNPTAFYLCASTLGQQNTGELFFGEGSRLTVL.

At least ten counts were recorded for this clonotype. The chain joins TRBV5-5 to TRBJ2-7; 12 bases agree with TRBD1. The CDR3 consists of 15 residues. V shed 4 bases and J 6 bases; nucleotides not matched to a gene: 8. Looked up from germline, CDR1 is SGHKS and CDR2 is YYEKEE (reference sequence). CDR3 amino acids: CASSPGTGGSLEQYF. CDR3 nucleotide sequence: TGTGCCAGCAGCCCAGGGACAGGGGGCTCTCTCGAGCAGTACTTC.

This clonotype has a count of ten or more. The V call is TRBV12-3 or TRBV12-4, the J call TRBJ1-6; 8 bases align to TRBD1. This CDR3 region has 14 residues. V lost 3 bases, J lost 7 bases, and 2 bases stayed unmatched. CDR3 protein: CASSLDRENSPLHF. The CDR3 DNA is TGTGCCAGCAGTTTGGACAGGGAGAATTCACCCCTCCACTTT.

This chain joins TRBV20-1 and TRBJ1-1, with 8 bases fitting TRBD1. The CDR3 contains 14 residues. With 3 bases clipped from V and 2 bases from J, the junction kept 5 bases outside the gene matches. Germline V CDR1 and CDR2: DFQATT, SNEGSKA (reference sequence). The CDR3 DNA reads TGCAGTGCTAGGGGACAGGCTTTCAACACTGAAGCTTTCTTT. Residues: CSARGQAFNTEAFF.

The gene calls are TRBV12-3 or TRBV12-4 and TRBJ1-1; 8 positions match TRBD1. The V segment lost 3 bases and the J segment 4 bases; nucleotides outside the gene matches: 10. CDR3 length: 16 residues. CDR3 sequence reads: CASSFWQATGVTEAFF. CDR3 bases: TGTGCCAGCAGTTTTTGGCAGGCGACAGGGGTCACTGAAGCTTTCTTT.

This clonotype was detected many times. J is TRBJ1-5 and V is TRBV12-3 or TRBV12-4, with a weak D call TRBD1 (5 bases). The CDR3 has 14 residues. With 5 bases removed from V and 4 bases from J, the gap between germline ends came to 12 bases. The CDR3 region is CASSPPQGNQPQHF. For the CDR3, the DNA is TGTGCCAGCAGTCCCCCGCAGGGAAATCAGCCCCAGCATTTT.

The chain carries TRBV24-1 and TRBJ2-5; TRBD1 is a possible D gene (6 bases). Judging by the DNA end, TRBJ2-7 fits better; the J call may be wrong. Looked up from germline, CDR1 is KGHDR and CDR2 is SFDVKD. This CDR3 is 15 amino acids long. The CDR3 region has the DNA TGTGCCACCAGTGAGTCGGACAGTGGATTTCCCGAGCAGTACTTC. Amino acid sequence: CATSESDSGFPEQYF.

This clonotype was seen many times. This chain connects TRBV7-9 to TRBJ1-1; 8 positions agree with TRBD1. There are 14 residues in the CDR3. CDR1 is SEHNR, CDR2 FQNEAQ, per germline (reference sequence). Germline trimming cut 5 bases from V and 5 bases from J; bases unmatched to any gene: 7. This CDR3 is CASSRRTGSTEAFF. DNA for the CDR3: TGTGCCAGCAGCCGAAGGACAGGGTCGACTGAAGCTTTCTTT.

This clonotype has a count of ten or more. The chain uses TRBV3-1 and TRBJ2-5, with TRBD1 identical over 7 bases. Germline CDR1 and CDR2: LGHDT and YNNKEL (reference sequence). Germline trimming cut 2 bases from V and 6 bases from J; bases unmatched to any gene: 12. The CDR3 contains 16 residues. CDR3 residues: CASSQMGQLIIKTQYF. The CDR3 DNA sequence: TGTGCCAGCAGCCAAATGGGACAGCTCATAATAAAGACCCAGTACTTC.

This clonotype came up many times. Given a much more abundant clone one base away, this may be a read error. Because it lacks the conserved phenylalanine or tryptophan at the end, this CDR3 is likely a read error. The gene calls are TRBV12-3 or TRBV12-4 and TRBJ1-1; D remains ambiguous. The CDR3 is made up of 12 amino acids. Trimming shortened V by 8 bases and J by 2 bases, and 9 bases separated the two germline ends. Here the CDR3 DNA reads TGTGCCAGCGGAACAGCCAACACTGAAGCTTTCCTT. As protein: CASGTANTEAFL.

This clonotype was detected many times. The CDR3 region is CASRLAITGTQYF. The CDR3 coding sequence is TGTGCCAGCAGACTCGCCATAACGGGGACCCAGTACTTC. The chain links TRBV6-5 to TRBJ2-5; D gene unclear. Trimming pared 6 bases from V and 7 bases from J, leaving 15 bases between. The CDR3 loop spans 13 amino acids. Germline V gene sequence: CDR1 MNHEY, CDR2 SVGAGI.

The V gene is TRBV7-2, the J gene TRBJ1-2; no clear D gene. This CDR3 comprises 14 residues. Trimming took 4 bases from V and 5 from J, leaving 14 bases between them. CDR1 is SGHTA, CDR2 FQGNSA, per germline. The CDR3 sequence is CASSSGPSRYGYTF. CDR3 nucleotide sequence: TGTGCCAGCAGCTCTGGTCCCAGTAGGTATGGCTACACCTTC. The whole variable domain, filled in from reference TRBV7-2 and TRBJ1-2, reads GAGVSQSPSNKVTEKGKDVELRCDPISGHTALYWYRQSLGQGLEFLIYFQGNSAPDKSGLPSDRFSAERTGGSVSTLTIQRTQQEDSAVYLCASSSGPSRYGYTFGSGTRLTVV.